The 27 T cell receptor beta chains given below trace back to one sample, sequenced in a study of T cell responses to AZD1222 COVID-19 vaccine. Sequenced by immunoSEQ multiplex PCR; TCRdb stores in-frame clones only, minus some. This sample has 130,000 to 150,000 clones; 70% to 90% occur once, and the top ten carry about 15%. This specimen was peripheral blood, taken on day 0 of AZD1222 vaccination. All receptors derive from an adult in good health.

The rearrangement links TRBV7-2 to TRBJ2-7, with D uncertain. Trimming removed 4 bases at V and 3 bases at J, with 19 bases between. The germline V gene encodes CDR1 SGHTA and CDR2 FQGNSA. CDR3 length: 16 residues. CDR3 residues: CASSSLARPPYYEQYF. As DNA, the CDR3 is TGTGCCAGCAGCTCATTGGCAAGGCCCCCTTACTACGAGCAGTACTTC.

CDR3 loop: CASSSGGANVLTF. For the CDR3, the DNA is TGTGCCAGCAGTTCTGGTGGGGCCAACGTCCTGACTTTC. The chain couples TRBV12-3 or TRBV12-4 to TRBJ2-6; D unclear. The CDR3 covers 13 residues. V was cut by 4 bases and J by 3 bases, with 4 bases left in between.

The V and J genes are TRBV5-8 and TRBJ1-1; D may be TRBD1 (5 bases). This CDR3 contains 15 residues. The germline V and J ends were trimmed by 4 bases and 8 bases, with 21 bases remaining between them. Germline loops: CDR1 SGHTS, CDR2 YDEGEE. CDR3 coding DNA: TGTGCCAGCAGCCAAACTCCGGGACCTTCAAAAGAAGCTTTCTTT. Translated, it gives CASSQTPGPSKEAFF.

This chain uses TRBV7-3 with TRBJ1-1; D gene unclear. The length of the CDR3 is 13 residues. Trimming took 5 bases from V and 4 from J, leaving 11 bases between them. Germline-derived CDR1 and CDR2 are SGHTA and FQGTGA. The CDR3 here is CASSQTDRTEAFF. CDR3 DNA sequence: TGTGCCAGCAGCCAAACGGACCGCACTGAAGCTTTCTTT.

The gene calls are TRBV2 and TRBJ2-1; 7 nucleotides match TRBD1. The CDR3 is made up of 15 amino acids. Germline CDR1 SNHLY, CDR2 FYNNEI. V lost 6 bases to trimming and J lost 4 bases; unmatched junction nucleotides: 9. The CDR3 DNA is TGTGCCAGCAGCGTCGGAAGGGGGCGGTACAATGAGCAGTTCTTC. This codes for CASSVGRGRYNEQFF.

The genes are TRBV7-2 and TRBJ1-6; D is undetermined. Germline assignment: CDR1 SGHTA and CDR2 FQGNSA. The CDR3 length is 14 residues. V was cut by 1 base and J by 13 bases, with 14 bases left in between. CDR3 residues: CASSLDPPVGPLHF. In DNA form, the CDR3 reads TGTGCCAGCAGCTTAGACCCTCCTGTGGGGCCCCTCCACTTT.

With regard to this clone: Its ends do not fully match the called genes, so a read error is possible. The chain combines TRBV4-3 with TRBJ1-1, with 10 nucleotides matching TRBD1. Per the germline V gene, CDR1 is LGHNA and CDR2 is YSLEER. The CDR3 spans 13 residues. CDR3 in amino acids: CASSQDEGTGVEF. For the CDR3, the DNA is TGCGCCAGCAGCCAAGATGAGGGGACAGGGGTTGAGTTT.

This rearrangement joins TRBV7-6 to TRBJ2-7; D tentatively fits TRBD1 or TRBD2 (5 bases each). V gave up 5 bases and J gave up 2 bases, with 16 bases separating them. The germline V gene encodes CDR1 SGHVS and CDR2 FNYEAQ. The CDR3 runs to 15 residues. CDR3 residues: CASSPKPGLPYEQYF. CDR3 DNA sequence: TGTGCCAGCAGCCCCAAGCCGGGGCTTCCCTACGAGCAGTACTTC.

Here the CDR3 DNA reads TGTGCCAGCAGCGTAGGCAGGGTTACCACCGGGGAGCTGTTTTTT. Residues: CASSVGRVTTGELFF. The chain recombines TRBV9 with TRBJ2-2, with D maybe TRBD1 (5 bases). Germline lookup yields CDR1 SGDLS and CDR2 YYNGEE. Trimming shortened V by 0 bases and J by 4 bases, and 10 bases separated the two germline ends. The CDR3 is 15 residues long.

This clone was recorded only once. The chain employs TRBV5-1 and TRBJ1-4; 7 positions match TRBD1. The CDR3 is 15 residues long. V dropped 4 bases and J dropped 3; count of bases not matched to a gene: 6. CDR1 and CDR2 from the germline V gene are SGHRS and YFSETQ. The CDR3 here is CASSAGTVANEKLFF. In nucleotides, the CDR3 is TGCGCCAGCAGCGCGGGGACAGTGGCTAATGAAAAACTGTTTTTT.

V and J are TRBV2 and TRBJ2-2, with no clear D. This CDR3 region has 15 residues. V gave up 4 bases and J gave up 1 base, with 10 bases separating them. Germline loops: CDR1 SNHLY, CDR2 FYNNEI. CDR3 nucleotides: TGTGCCAGCAGTGTTGGCAGACTGAACACCGGGGAGCTGTTTTTT. It yields the protein CASSVGRLNTGELFF.

This chain joins TRBV5-1 and TRBJ2-7, with D perhaps TRBD1 or TRBD2 (5 bases each). This CDR3 spans 13 amino acids. Germline loops: CDR1 SGHRS, CDR2 YFSETQ. Trimming took 0 bases from V and 5 from J, leaving 9 bases between them. The CDR3 DNA reads TGCGCCAGCAGCTTGGAGGGGAGCCACGAGCAGTACTTC. It is translated as CASSLEGSHEQYF.

The V gene is TRBV7-9, the J gene TRBJ2-1; D might be TRBD1 or TRBD2, each matching 5 bases. V was trimmed by 6 bases and J by 7 bases, leaving 7 bases between them. Germline V gene sequence: CDR1 SEHNR, CDR2 FQNEAQ (reference sequence). The CDR3 loop spans 11 amino acids. The chain's CDR3 is CASSWGNEQFF. CDR3 bases: TGTGCCAGCAGTTGGGGGAATGAGCAGTTCTTC.

The chain joins TRBV5-1 to TRBJ2-3; D is ambiguous. The V gene lost 0 bases and the J gene lost 0 bases, with 8 bases spanning the gap. CDR1 SGHRS and CDR2 YFSETQ come from the germline V gene. The CDR3 covers 15 residues. CDR3 protein: CASSLDGSSTDTQYF. The CDR3 coding sequence is TGCGCCAGCAGCTTGGACGGGTCTAGCACAGATACGCAGTATTTT.

Concerning this clone itself: A read error may account for a junction end that differs from germline. The chain carries TRBV7-7 and TRBJ2-7; D not certain. The CDR3 is 14 amino acids. CDR1 is SSHAT and CDR2 is FNYEAQ in the germline V gene (reference sequence). The chain's CDR3 is CASRFLRAGYEQYF. The CDR3 DNA reads as TGTGCTAGCAGATTTCTCCGGGCAGGCTACGAGCAGTACTTC.

The rearrangement links TRBV7-9 to TRBJ1-2; TRBD1 matches at 7 bases. Germline V gene sequence: CDR1 SEHNR, CDR2 FQNEAQ (reference sequence). This CDR3 has 14 residues. J was trimmed by 8 bases and V by 5 bases; bases with no gene match: 11. The CDR3 DNA reads as TGTGCCAGCAGCCCAGGGACAGCCCCAGGGGGCTACACCTTC. Its protein is CASSPGTAPGGYTF.

The CDR3 spells CASSEGFRGNEKLFF. CDR3 nucleotides: TGTGCCAGCAGTGAAGGCTTCCGGGGAAATGAAAAACTGTTTTTT. The chain is built from TRBV2 and TRBJ1-4; D gene unclear. Germline V gene lookup returns CDR1 SNHLY and CDR2 FYNNEI. Trimming left V 1 base short and J 5 bases short, with 11 bases between. The CDR3 totals 15 residues. Complete variable domain (other parts from reference TRBV2 and TRBJ1-4): EPEVTQTPSHQVTQMGQEVILRCVPISNHLYFYWYRQILGQKVEFLVSFYNNEISEKSEIFDDQFSVERPDGSNFTLKIRSTKLEDSAMYFCASSEGFRGNEKLFFGSGTQLSVL.

This clone occurred once. The rearrangement joins TRBV7-2 to TRBJ2-1; D is unclear. Germline lookup yields CDR1 SGHTA and CDR2 FQGNSA. The CDR3 has 13 residues. With 6 bases removed from V and 4 bases from J, the gap between germline ends came to 10 bases. CDR3 sequence (DNA): TGTGCCAGCAGTCTTGGACCGTACAATGAGCAGTTCTTC. Residues: CASSLGPYNEQFF.

A word on this clone: The junction does not match germline at one end; this may be a read error. V and J are TRBV7-9 and TRBJ2-2, with D unresolved. The CDR3 consists of 13 residues. CDR1 and CDR2 (germline): SEHNR, FQNEAQ (reference sequence). The CDR3 reads CASNGRNAGELFF. CDR3 DNA sequence: TGTGCCAGCAACGGACGGAACGCCGGGGAGCTGTTTTTT.

Concerning this clone itself: This sample also contains other DNA sequences that code for the same CDR3. The rearrangement joins TRBV10-3 to TRBJ1-1, with D hard to call. CDR1 is ENHRY, CDR2 SYGVKD, per germline. V was trimmed by 3 bases and J by 0 bases, leaving 8 bases between them. CDR3 length: 14 amino acids. The CDR3 DNA reads as TGTGCCATCAGTGAATTAAGCATGAACACTGAAGCTTTCTTT. This encodes CAISELSMNTEAFF.

The rearrangement uses TRBV4-2 and TRBJ2-3; 10 positions agree with TRBD2. V lost 3 bases and J lost 5; bases outside the gene matches: 8. The CDR3 loop spans 16 amino acids. CDR1 LGHNA and CDR2 YNFKEQ come from the germline V gene. The CDR3 here is CASSQGTSVQVDTQYF. The CDR3 DNA follows: TGTGCCAGCAGCCAGGGGACTAGCGTGCAGGTAGATACGCAGTATTTT.

The genes are TRBV7-9 and TRBJ2-3, with TRBD2 matching 9 bases. The CDR3 spans 15 residues. V gave up 3 bases and J gave up 6 bases; unmatched junction bases: 7. Germline values: CDR1 SEHNR, CDR2 FQNEAQ (reference sequence). CDR3 loop: CASSLGRGGPDTQYF. The CDR3 DNA sequence: TGTGCCAGCAGCTTGGGGCGGGGGGGCCCGGATACGCAGTATTTT.

This sequence joins TRBV2 and TRBJ1-5; the match to TRBD1 covers 9 bases. Germline-derived CDR1 and CDR2 are SNHLY and FYNNEI. The CDR3 contains 17 residues. V shed 6 bases and J 5 bases; nucleotides not matched to a gene: 14. The CDR3 DNA reads as TGTGCCAGCAGCGAAACGAGGACAGGGGCCTCGGATCAGCCCCAGCATTTT. This encodes CASSETRTGASDQPQHF. Full variable domain (remainder filled in from reference TRBV2 and TRBJ1-5): EPEVTQTPSHQVTQMGQEVILRCVPISNHLYFYWYRQILGQKVEFLVSFYNNEISEKSEIFDDQFSVERPDGSNFTLKIRSTKLEDSAMYFCASSETRTGASDQPQHFGDGTRLSIL.

CDR3 sequence reads: CASSLKGGTYNSPLHF. CDR3 nucleotides: TGTGCCAGCAGTTTGAAGGGGGGCACCTATAATTCACCCCTCCACTTT. This chain uses TRBV27 with TRBJ1-6; weak D call: TRBD1 (6 bases). This CDR3 comprises 16 residues. Trimming cost V 3 bases and J 2 bases, with 11 bases left between them. Germline CDR1 and CDR2: MNHEY and SMNVEV (reference sequence).

The rearrangement links TRBV4-1 to TRBJ2-2; 8 positions agree with TRBD1. With 0 bases clipped from V and 1 base from J, the junction kept 7 bases outside the gene matches. In germline, CDR1 is MGHRA, CDR2 YSYEKL. The length of the CDR3 is 18 residues. For the CDR3, the DNA is TGCGCCAGCAGCCAAGATCTCAGGGGGCGTCGGAACACCGGGGAGCTGTTTTTT. Its translation is CASSQDLRGRRNTGELFF.

The chain couples TRBV9 to TRBJ2-6, with 8 bases aligning to TRBD2. This CDR3 is 17 amino acids long. J gave up 4 bases and V 3 bases, and 9 bases lay outside the gene matches. The germline V gene has CDR1 SGDLS and CDR2 YYNGEE. The CDR3 sequence is CASSAGTRGWGANVLTF. Written as DNA, the CDR3 is TGTGCCAGCAGCGCCGGGACTAGAGGGTGGGGGGCCAACGTCCTGACTTTC.

The rearrangement joins TRBV13 to TRBJ2-3; 8 positions agree with TRBD2. CDR3 size: 16 residues. Losses at the gene ends were 5 bases for V and 1 base for J; bases not matched to a gene: 8. Per the germline V gene, CDR1 is PRHDT and CDR2 is FYEKMQ (reference sequence). The CDR3 sequence: CASSPIAGQGTDTQYF. The DNA for the CDR3 is TGTGCCAGCAGCCCTATAGCGGGGCAGGGCACAGATACGCAGTATTTT.